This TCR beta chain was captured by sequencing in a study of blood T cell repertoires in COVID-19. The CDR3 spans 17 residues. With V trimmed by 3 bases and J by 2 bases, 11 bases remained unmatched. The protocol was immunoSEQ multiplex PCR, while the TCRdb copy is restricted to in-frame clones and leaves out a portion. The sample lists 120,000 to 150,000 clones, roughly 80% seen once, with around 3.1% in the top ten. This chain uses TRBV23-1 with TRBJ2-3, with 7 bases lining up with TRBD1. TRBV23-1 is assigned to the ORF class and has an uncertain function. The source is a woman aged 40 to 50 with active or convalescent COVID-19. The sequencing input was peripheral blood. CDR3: CASSQRLGDSFTDTQYF. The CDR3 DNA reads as TGCGCCAGCAGTCAGCGATTGGGGGACAGCTTCACAGATACGCAGTATTTT.